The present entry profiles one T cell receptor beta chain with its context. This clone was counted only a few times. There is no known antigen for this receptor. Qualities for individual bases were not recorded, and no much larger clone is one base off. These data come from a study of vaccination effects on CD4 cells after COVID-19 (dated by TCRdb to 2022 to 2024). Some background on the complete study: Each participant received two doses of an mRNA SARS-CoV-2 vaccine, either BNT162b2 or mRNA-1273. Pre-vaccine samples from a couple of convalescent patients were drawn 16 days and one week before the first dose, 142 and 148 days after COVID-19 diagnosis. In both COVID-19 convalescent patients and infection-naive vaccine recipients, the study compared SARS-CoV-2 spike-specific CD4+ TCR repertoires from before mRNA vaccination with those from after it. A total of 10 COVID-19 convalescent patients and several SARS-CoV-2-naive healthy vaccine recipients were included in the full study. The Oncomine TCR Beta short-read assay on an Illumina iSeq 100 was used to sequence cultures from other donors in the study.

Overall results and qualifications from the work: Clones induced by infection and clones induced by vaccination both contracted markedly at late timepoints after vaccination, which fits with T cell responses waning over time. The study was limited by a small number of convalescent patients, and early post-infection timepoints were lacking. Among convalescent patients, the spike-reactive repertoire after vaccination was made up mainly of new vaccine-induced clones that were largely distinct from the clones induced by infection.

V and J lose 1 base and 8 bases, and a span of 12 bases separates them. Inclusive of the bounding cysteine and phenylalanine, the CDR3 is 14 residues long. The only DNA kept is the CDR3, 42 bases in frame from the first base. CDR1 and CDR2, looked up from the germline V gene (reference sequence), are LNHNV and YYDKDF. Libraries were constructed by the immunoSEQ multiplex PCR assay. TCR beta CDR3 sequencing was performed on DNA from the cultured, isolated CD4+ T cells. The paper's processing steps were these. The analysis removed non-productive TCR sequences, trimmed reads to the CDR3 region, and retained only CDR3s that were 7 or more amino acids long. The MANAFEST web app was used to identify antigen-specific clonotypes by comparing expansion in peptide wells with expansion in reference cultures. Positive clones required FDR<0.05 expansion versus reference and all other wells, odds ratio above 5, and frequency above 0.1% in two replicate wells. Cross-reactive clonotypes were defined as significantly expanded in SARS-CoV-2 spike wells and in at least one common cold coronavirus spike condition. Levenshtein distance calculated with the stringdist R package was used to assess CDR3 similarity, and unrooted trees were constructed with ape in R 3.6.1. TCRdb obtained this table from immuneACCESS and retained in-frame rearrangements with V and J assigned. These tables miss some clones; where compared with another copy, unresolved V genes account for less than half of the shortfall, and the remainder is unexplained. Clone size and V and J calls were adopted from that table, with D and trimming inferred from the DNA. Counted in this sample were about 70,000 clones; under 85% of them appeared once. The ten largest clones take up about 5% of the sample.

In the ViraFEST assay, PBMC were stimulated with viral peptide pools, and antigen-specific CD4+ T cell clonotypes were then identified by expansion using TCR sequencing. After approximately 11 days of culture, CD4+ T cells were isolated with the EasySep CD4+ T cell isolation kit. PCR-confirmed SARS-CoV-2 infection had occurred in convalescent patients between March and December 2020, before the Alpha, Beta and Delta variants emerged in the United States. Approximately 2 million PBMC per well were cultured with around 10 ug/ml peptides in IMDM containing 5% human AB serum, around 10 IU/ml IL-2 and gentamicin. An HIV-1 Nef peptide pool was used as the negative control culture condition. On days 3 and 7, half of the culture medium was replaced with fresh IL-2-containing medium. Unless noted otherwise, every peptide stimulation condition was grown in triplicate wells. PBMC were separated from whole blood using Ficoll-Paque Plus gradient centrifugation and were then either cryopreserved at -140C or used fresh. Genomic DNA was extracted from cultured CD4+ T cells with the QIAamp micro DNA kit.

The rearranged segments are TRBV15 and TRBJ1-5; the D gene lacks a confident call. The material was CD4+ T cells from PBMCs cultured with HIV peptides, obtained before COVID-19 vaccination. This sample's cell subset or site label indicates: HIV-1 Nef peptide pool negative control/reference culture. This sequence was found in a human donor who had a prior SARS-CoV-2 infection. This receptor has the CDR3 CATSRARGFEPQHF. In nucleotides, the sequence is TGTGCCACCAGCAGAGCGCGAGGTTTTGAGCCCCAGCATTTT.